A selection of T cell receptor beta chains follows, all from one sample in a study of vaccination and CD4 T cells after COVID-19. These receptors' antigens are unknown. TCRdb analysed the PCR reads with MiXCR anew, one entry per CDR3 protein. The sample contains about 20,000 distinct CDR3 sequences, over 60% of which appear only once. The input for sequencing was CD4+ T cells from blood, cultured in vitro, taken after SARS-CoV-2 vaccination. The origin of the receptors is a human donor who received a COVID-19 vaccine. CDR3s include the opening cysteine and the closing phenylalanine or tryptophan. D genes are given only for firm matches. Some rows have no size entry. The others give once, few or many, or a class for an expanded clone.

>15|.|TRBJ1-2|TRBV7-9|.
CASSPIGLEVYGYTF
TGTGCCAGCAGCCCAATAGGGCTTGAAGTTTATGGCTACACCTTC
>18|.|TRBJ1-1|TRBV5-4|.
CASSQSPGAIRVNTEAFF
TGTGCCAGCAGCCAAAGTCCAGGGGCCATCAGGGTGAACACTGAAGCTTTCTTT
>14|.|TRBJ1-2|TRBV3-1|.
CASSPRGAGYGYTF
TGTGCCAGCAGCCCCCGGGGGGCAGGCTATGGCTACACCTTC
>14|.|TRBJ1-5|TRBV2|.
CASSPGWGNQPQHF
TGTGCCAGCAGTCCAGGGTGGGGAAATCAGCCCCAGCATTTT
>15|TRBD2|TRBJ2-3|TRBV2|.
CASISSGGQSDTQYF
TGTGCCAGCATCTCTAGCGGGGGGCAATCAGATACGCAGTATTTT
>14|.|TRBJ2-3|TRBV19|.
CATEGTVKTDTQYF
TGTGCCACTGAGGGAACAGTAAAGACAGATACGCAGTATTTT
>15|.|TRBJ1-2|TRBV6-1|.
CASKKPGDTNYGYTF
TGTGCCAGCAAGAAGCCGGGCGATACTAACTATGGCTACACCTTC
>17|TRBD1|TRBJ1-3|TRBV20-1|.
CSARVIPGQGAGNTIYF
TGCAGTGCTAGAGTAATTCCCGGACAGGGAGCAGGAAACACCATATATTTT
>16|TRBD2|TRBJ2-5|TRBV12-3/TRBV12-4|.
CASSLTSGGVQETQYF
TGTGCCAGCAGTTTAACTAGCGGGGGGGTTCAAGAGACCCAGTACTTC
>13|.|TRBJ2-7|TRBV20-1|few
CSASSGTAYEQYF
TGCAGTGCTAGCTCCGGGACCGCCTACGAGCAGTACTTC
>12|.|TRBJ2-2|TRBV25-1|.
CASKTTTGELFF
TGTGCCAGCAAGACCACCACCGGGGAGCTGTTTTTT
>13|TRBD2|TRBJ2-4|TRBV7-2|.
CASSLLSSGVQYF
TGTGCCAGCAGCTTACTCTCTAGCGGGGTCCAATACTTC
>14|.|TRBJ2-1|TRBV20-1|.
CSARDTTSYNEQFF
TGCAGTGCTAGAGACACGACTAGTTACAATGAGCAGTTCTTC
>15|.|TRBJ1-5|TRBV12-3/TRBV12-4|.
CASSPVEFGNQPQHF
TGTGCCAGCAGCCCCGTGGAATTTGGCAATCAGCCCCAGCATTTT
>15|.|TRBJ1-1|TRBV15|.
CATSRDGRGNTEAFF
TGTGCCACCAGCAGAGATGGCAGGGGGAACACTGAAGCTTTCTTT
>14|TRBD1|TRBJ2-3|TRBV10-3|.
CAISAAGGIDTQYF
TGTGCCATCAGTGCGGCAGGGGGCATAGATACGCAGTATTTT
>12|TRBD1|TRBJ1-2|TRBV20-1|.
CSAIPGTGGYTF
TGCAGTGCTATCCCCGGGACAGGCGGCTACACCTTC
>14|.|TRBJ1-2|TRBV20-1|.
CSARSSAGGYGYTF
TGCAGTGCTAGATCTAGCGCGGGAGGCTATGGCTACACCTTC
>13|.|TRBJ1-1|TRBV7-9|.
CASSLGENTEAFF
TGTGCCAGCAGCTTGGGGGAGAACACTGAAGCTTTCTTT
>13|.|TRBJ2-7|TRBV6-1|.
CASSLQGGYEQYF
TGTGCCAGCAGCCTTCAGGGGGGCTACGAGCAGTACTTC
>14|.|TRBJ1-4|TRBV19|.
CASSKFLDNEKLFF
TGTGCCAGTAGTAAGTTTTTGGATAATGAAAAACTGTTTTTT
>14|.|TRBJ2-5|TRBV7-3|.
CASSLFGGRETQYF
TGTGCCAGCAGCTTATTTGGGGGCCGAGAGACCCAGTACTTC
>10|.|TRBJ1-1|TRBV12-3/TRBV12-4|few
CASSYFTAFF
TGTGCCAGCAGTTATTTTACGGCTTTCTTT
>13|.|TRBJ1-6|TRBV7-6|.
CASSLEPASPLHF
TGTGCCAGCAGCTTAGAACCAGCTTCACCCCTCCACTTT
>14|TRBD1|TRBJ1-1|TRBV7-2|.
CASKQQGATTEAFF
TGTGCCAGCAAACAACAGGGGGCGACCACTGAAGCTTTCTTT
>14|.|TRBJ1-5|TRBV6-4|.
CAISPSGSNQPQHF
TGTGCCATCAGCCCCTCGGGGAGCAATCAGCCCCAGCATTTT
>16|.|TRBJ1-1|TRBV5-1|.
CASSPMAGDGNTEAFF
TGCGCCAGCAGCCCCATGGCAGGGGACGGAAACACTGAAGCTTTCTTT
>15|.|TRBJ1-2|TRBV27|.
CASSPPPIGARGYTF
TGTGCCAGCAGTCCGCCCCCGATCGGGGCGCGTGGCTACACCTTC
>12|.|TRBJ1-2|TRBV6-5|.
CASSYRGDGYTF
TGTGCCAGCAGTTACAGGGGGGATGGCTACACCTTC
>13|.|TRBJ2-2|TRBV19|.
CASSTGLGGELFF
TGTGCCAGTAGTACCGGACTCGGCGGGGAGCTGTTTTTT
>16|TRBD2|TRBJ2-7|TRBV15|.
CATSSGTSGYSYEQYF
TGTGCCACCAGCAGCGGGACTAGCGGATACTCCTACGAGCAGTACTTC
>14|.|TRBJ1-5|TRBV2|once
CASSKGSSNQPQHF
TGTGCCAGCAGTAAGGGTAGTAGCAATCAGCCCCAGCATTTT
>15|TRBD2|TRBJ2-5|TRBV19|few
CASSISLAVLETQYF
TGTGCCAGTAGTATAAGTCTAGCGGTCCTGGAGACCCAGTACTTC
>13|.|TRBJ1-1|TRBV5-1|.
CASSSQRATEAFF
TGCGCCAGCAGCTCCCAACGGGCCACTGAAGCTTTCTTT
>14|TRBD1|TRBJ1-2|TRBV6-1|.
CASSEGWTGGGYTF
TGTGCCAGCAGTGAAGGGTGGACAGGGGGCGGCTACACCTTC
>17|.|TRBJ1-3|TRBV6-5|few
CASSLGHPGLGGNTIYF
TGTGCCAGCAGTTTAGGCCACCCAGGGTTAGGTGGAAACACCATATATTTT
>15|.|TRBJ2-7|TRBV19|once
CASSIVHGGSYEQYF
TGTGCCAGTAGTATAGTTCATGGGGGATCCTACGAGCAGTACTTC
>13|.|TRBJ1-6|TRBV7-2|.
CASSLDRNSPLHF
TGTGCCAGCAGCTTAGACAGAAATTCACCCCTCCACTTT
>12|TRBD1|TRBJ2-4|TRBV6-5|.
CASSSQGNIQYF
TGTGCCAGCAGTTCACAGGGGAACATTCAGTACTTC
>14|.|TRBJ1-2|TRBV6-2/TRBV6-3|once
CASSPGSGNYGYTF
TGTGCCAGCAGTCCAGGGTCGGGGAACTATGGCTACACCTTC